The clone carrying this T cell receptor (beta chain) was seen a single time. Its target is unknown. CDR3 length: 16 amino acids. Germline values: CDR1 MGHDK, CDR2 SYGVNS. V trimming: 5 bases; J trimming: 2 bases; junction bases outside the gene matches: 8. This entry is derived from a study of CD8+CD57+ T cells in acquired aplastic anemia. Study results and caveats: CD8+ Simpson's diversity showed no significant patient-control difference. Patients and controls shared just under 30 CD8+ CDR3 sequences.

CDR3 and TCR beta VDJ profiling relied on a genomic DNA template. TCRdb reprocessed the reads via MiXCR and lists one record per CDR3 protein. The table lists about 420,000 distinct CDR3 sequences, about 70% of them singletons. Material: sorted CD4+, CD8+, or CD8+CD57+ T cells (not recorded which) from PBMCs. The TCR originated in a human donor in good health, serving as a control. The chain combines TRBV25-1 with TRBJ2-1; the match to TRBD2 covers 8 bases. DNA of the CDR3: TGTGCCAGCAGTTCACACGGGGGGGCCGCCTACAATGAGCAGTTCTTC. Its translation is CASSSHGGAAYNEQFF.